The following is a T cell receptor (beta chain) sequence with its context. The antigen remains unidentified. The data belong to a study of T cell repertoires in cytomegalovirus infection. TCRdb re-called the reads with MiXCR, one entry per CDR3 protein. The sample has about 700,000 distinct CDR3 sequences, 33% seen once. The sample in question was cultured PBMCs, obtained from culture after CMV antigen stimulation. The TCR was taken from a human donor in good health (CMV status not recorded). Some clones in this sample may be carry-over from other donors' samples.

CDR3 nucleotides: TGTGCCAGCAGCTTAAGCGGGGGGGGAAACGAGCAGTACTTC. Amino acids: CASSLSGGGNEQYF. This chain links TRBV7-9 with TRBJ2-7; 10 bases match TRBD2. Germline V gene data show CDR1 as SEHNR and CDR2 as FQNEAQ (reference sequence). CDR3 size: 14 residues. After removal of 2 bases from V and 5 bases from J, the junction contained 3 bases not matched to a gene.